A single sample is the source of the 13 T cell receptor beta chains below, sequenced in a study of shared clonotypes between healthy human individuals. Profiled with immunoSEQ multiplex PCR; TCRdb holds only in-frame clones, not every one. The sample lists a few million clones, over 85% seen once, with approximately 0.4% in the top ten. The sequencing sample was made of naive CD4+ T cells from PBMCs. Subset in this sample: CD45RA+ positively selected. The receptors originated from a man between 18 and 35 years old in good health. Some clones in this sample may be carry-over from other donors' samples.

Regarding this clone: Its ends do not fully match the called genes, so a read error is possible. The CDR3 sequence: CATSRDPGLAGGPVSF. Here the CDR3 DNA reads TGTGCCACCAGCAGAGACCCGGGGCTAGCGGGAGGGCCGGTTAGCTTC. The chain uses TRBV15 and TRBJ2-7; 12 bases line up with TRBD2. This CDR3 has 16 residues. Germline V gene data show CDR1 as LNHNV and CDR2 as YYDKDF (reference sequence).

This chain uses TRBV19 with TRBJ1-2; 7 bases fit TRBD1. The CDR3 loop spans 16 amino acids. V was pared by 6 bases and J by 1 base, with 11 bases of the junction left unmatched. CDR1 and CDR2 (germline): LNHDA, SQIVND (reference sequence). The CDR3 nucleotides are TGTGCCAGTAGCAGGGGGAGCGGACCCCTTAACTATGGCTACACCTTC. Translation: CASSRGSGPLNYGYTF.

The rearrangement links TRBV9 to TRBJ1-3; D gene ambiguous. The length of the CDR3 is 14 residues. Germline CDR1 reads SGDLS; CDR2 reads YYNGEE. V lost 3 bases and J 0 bases, leaving 7 bases between the germline ends. The CDR3: CASSAALSGNTIYF. CDR3 DNA: TGTGCCAGCAGCGCGGCGCTCTCTGGAAACACCATATATTTT.

V gene TRBV19 combines with J gene TRBJ2-2, with 9 bases matching TRBD1. CDR3 length equals 15 residues. With V trimmed by 7 bases and J by 3 bases, 6 bases remained unmatched. Germline V CDR1 and CDR2: LNHDA, SQIVND (reference sequence). The CDR3 is CASIQGDRDTGELFF. In DNA, the CDR3 is TGTGCCAGTATCCAAGGGGACAGGGACACCGGGGAGCTGTTTTTT. Complete variable domain (other parts from reference TRBV19 and TRBJ2-2): DGGITQSPKYLFRKEGQNVTLSCEQNLNHDAMYWYRQDPGQGLRLIYYSQIVNDFQKGDIAEGYSVSREKKESFPLTVTSAQKNPTAFYLCASIQGDRDTGELFFGEGSRLTVL.

The V gene is TRBV28, the J gene TRBJ1-5; possible D gene TRBD1, 6 bases. V was trimmed by 2 bases and J by 6 bases, leaving 14 bases between them. CDR1 and CDR2 (germline): MDHEN, SYDVKM. This CDR3 has 15 amino acids. The CDR3 DNA reads as TGTGCCAGCAGTTTAATTTGGGGAGGGGGTCAGCCCCAGCATTTT. Protein: CASSLIWGGGQPQHF.

J is TRBJ1-2 and V is TRBV9; tentative D call: TRBD1 (5 bases). CDR1 and CDR2 from the germline V gene are SGDLS and YYNGEE. The CDR3 is 14 residues long. Trimming cost V 7 bases and J 2 bases, with 15 bases left between them. CDR3: CASSRADGNYGYTF. The DNA for the CDR3 is TGTGCCAGCTCCAGGGCGGATGGCAACTATGGCTACACCTTC.

The chain is built from TRBV5-1 and TRBJ2-7; TRBD2 might be the D (5 bases). There are 15 residues in the CDR3. Germline V gives CDR1 SGHRS, CDR2 YFSETQ. Trimming removed 0 bases at V and 3 bases at J, with 13 bases between. CDR3 DNA: TGCGCCAGCAGCTTGGCTGGGGTCGGAGGCTACGAGCAGTACTTC. Translation gives CASSLAGVGGYEQYF.

The chain couples TRBV27 to TRBJ2-6; D uncertain. CDR3 length equals 14 residues. The V gene lost 6 bases and the J gene lost 2 bases, with 8 bases spanning the gap. In germline, CDR1 is MNHEY, CDR2 SMNVEV (reference sequence). The CDR3 DNA is TGTGCCAGCAGGCGCGGTACTGGGGCCAACGTCCTGACTTTC. It codes for CASRRGTGANVLTF.

The CDR3 is CASSTTRGQFSNEKLFF. As DNA, the CDR3 is TGTGCCAGCAGTACTACGCGCGGACAGTTTAGTAATGAAAAACTGTTTTTT. The chain uses TRBV2 and TRBJ1-4, with D possibly TRBD1 on 6 matching bases. The CDR3 runs to 17 residues. Trimming stripped 5 bases from V and 4 bases from J, with 20 bases between. From germline, CDR1 is SNHLY and CDR2 FYNNEI. The full variable domain, completed using reference TRBV2 and TRBJ1-4, is EPEVTQTPSHQVTQMGQEVILRCVPISNHLYFYWYRQILGQKVEFLVSFYNNEISEKSEIFDDQFSVERPDGSNFTLKIRSTKLEDSAMYFCASSTTRGQFSNEKLFFGSGTQLSVL.

This clone was counted between two and nine times. This rearrangement joins TRBV2 to TRBJ1-5; D remains unclear. Trimming cost V 6 bases and J 7 bases, with 28 bases left between them. The length of the CDR3 is 18 residues. CDR1 and CDR2 (germline): SNHLY, FYNNEI. CDR3 residues: CASSRANSTRLGHQPQHF. CDR3 nucleotide sequence: TGTGCCAGCAGCCGCGCAAACAGTACTAGACTGGGCCACCAGCCCCAGCATTTT.

This clone was seen a single time. This chain uses TRBV28 with TRBJ2-5; 8 bases align to TRBD1. Germline V gene data show CDR1 as MDHEN and CDR2 as SYDVKM. The CDR3 contains 15 residues. V lost 7 bases and J lost 2; bases outside the gene matches: 9. CDR3 sequence: CASTQGAGGQETQYF. CDR3 sequence (DNA): TGTGCCAGCACTCAGGGGGCAGGGGGACAAGAGACCCAGTACTTC.

This chain links TRBV9 with TRBJ2-1; D might be TRBD2 (6 bases). Germline V gene sequence: CDR1 SGDLS, CDR2 YYNGEE. This CDR3 has 12 residues. The V gene lost 5 bases and the J gene lost 7 bases, with 10 bases spanning the gap. The CDR3 loop reads CASSSSGNEQFF. The CDR3 DNA reads TGTGCCAGCAGTTCAAGCGGGAATGAGCAGTTCTTC.

Concerning this clone itself: The sample contains more than one DNA sequence encoding this CDR3. The V and J genes are TRBV6-4 and TRBJ1-5; 9 positions agree with TRBD1. The J segment lost 5 bases and the V segment lost 5 bases, leaving 1 base of the junction unmatched. The CDR3 runs 13 residues. The germline CDR1 and CDR2 sequences are MRHNA and SNTAGT. CDR3 bases: TGTGCCAGCAGTCGGGACAGGGATCAGCCCCAGCATTTT. It specifies CASSRDRDQPQHF.